The 5 T cell receptor beta chains given below trace back to one sample, sequenced in a study of shared clonotypes between healthy human individuals. TCRdb's copy holds only in-frame clones and misses some; the assay was immunoSEQ multiplex PCR. This table has more than 600,000 clones, roughly 94% appearing once. Naive CD8 populations comprised CD45RO-negative cells positively selected for CCR7, excluding terminally differentiated effector memory CD45RA+ cells. The specimen was naive CD8+ T cells sorted from blood. The receptors come from a man aged 25-45 years in good health.

The chain combines TRBV11-2 with TRBJ2-2; 8 nucleotides match TRBD2. CDR1 and CDR2 from the germline V gene are SGHAT and FQNNGV. The CDR3 covers 12 residues. The J segment lost 4 bases and the V segment lost 10 bases, leaving 2 bases of the junction unmatched. The CDR3 loop is CAIRGGTGELFF. CDR3 nucleotides: TGTGCCATCCGGGGGGGCACCGGGGAGCTGTTTTTT.

Here the CDR3 DNA reads TGTGCCAGCAACGACCGGGACAGACCTTACGAGCAGTACTTC. Its translation: CASNDRDRPYEQYF. V gene TRBV7-2 combines with J gene TRBJ2-7; 7 positions agree with TRBD1. Germline CDR1 reads SGHTA; CDR2 reads FQGNSA. V lost 7 bases and J lost 4; bases outside the gene matches: 10. The CDR3 is 14 residues long.

In its sample, this clone ranks as medium-sized. Other DNA sequences in this specimen translate into the identical CDR3. V gene TRBV28 combines with J gene TRBJ2-2; unclear D gene. CDR3 length equals 12 residues. Germline lookup yields CDR1 MDHEN and CDR2 SYDVKM. Deletions cut 1 base from V and 8 bases from J, with 5 bases between. The CDR3 bases are TGTGCCAGCAGTTTATTCGGTGGGGAGCTGTTTTTT. Protein product: CASSLFGGELFF.

This clone showed up just a few times. The chain uses TRBV9 and TRBJ1-1, with D unresolved. Trimming shortened V by 0 bases and J by 1 base, and 7 bases separated the two germline ends. Germline loops: CDR1 SGDLS, CDR2 YYNGEE. This CDR3 contains 14 residues. The CDR3 nucleotides read TGTGCCAGCAGCGTAGGGTGGGGGAACACTGAAGCTTTCTTT. This codes for CASSVGWGNTEAFF.

In the case of this clone: Distinct nucleotide sequences in the sample also encode this CDR3. The gene calls are TRBV7-9 and TRBJ2-3; 7 bases line up with TRBD1. The length of the CDR3 is 15 residues. CDR1 and CDR2 from the germline V gene are SEHNR and FQNEAQ (reference sequence). J was trimmed by 3 bases and V by 5 bases; bases with no gene match: 8. CDR3 loop: CASSTGTVSTDTQYF. The CDR3 DNA is TGTGCCAGCAGCACCGGGACAGTGAGTACAGATACGCAGTATTTT.